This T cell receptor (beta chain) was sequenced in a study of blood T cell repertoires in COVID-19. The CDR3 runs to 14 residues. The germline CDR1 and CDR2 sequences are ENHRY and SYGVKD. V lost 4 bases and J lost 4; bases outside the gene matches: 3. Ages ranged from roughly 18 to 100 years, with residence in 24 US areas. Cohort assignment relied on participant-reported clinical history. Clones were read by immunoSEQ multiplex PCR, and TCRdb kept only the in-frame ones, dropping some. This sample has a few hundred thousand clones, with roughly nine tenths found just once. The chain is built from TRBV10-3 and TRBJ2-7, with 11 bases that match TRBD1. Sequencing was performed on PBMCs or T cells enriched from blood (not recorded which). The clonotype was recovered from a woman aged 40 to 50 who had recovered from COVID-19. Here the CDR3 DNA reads TGTGCCATCAGTGGGGACAGGGGGTATTACGAGCAGTACTTC. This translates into CAISGDRGYYEQYF.